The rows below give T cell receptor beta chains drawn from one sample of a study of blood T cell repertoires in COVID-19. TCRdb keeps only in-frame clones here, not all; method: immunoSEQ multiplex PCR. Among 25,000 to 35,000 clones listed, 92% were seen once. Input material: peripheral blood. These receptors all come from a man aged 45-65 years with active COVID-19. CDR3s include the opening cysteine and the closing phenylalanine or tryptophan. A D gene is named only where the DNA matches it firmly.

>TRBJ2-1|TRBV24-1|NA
TGTGCCACCAGTGATAAAGGGCCAGCGGGCTTGCAGTTCTTC
CATSDKGPAGLQFF
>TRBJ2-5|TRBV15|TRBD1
TGTGCCACCAGCAGAGATTCGGGGGACAGGGTACAAGAGACCCAGTACTTC
CATSRDSGDRVQETQYF
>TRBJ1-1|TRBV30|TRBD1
TGTGCCTGGAATCCGGGACAGGGGTATACTGAAGCTTTCTTT
CAWNPGQGYTEAFF
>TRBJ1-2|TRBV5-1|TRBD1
TGCGCCAGCAGCGTGGACAGGGGGCGAGGCTACACCTTC
CASSVDRGRGYTF
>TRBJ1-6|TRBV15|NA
TGTGCCACCAGCAGCGTGGGGCTACCCCTCCACTTT
CATSSVGLPLHF
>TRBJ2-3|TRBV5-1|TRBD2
TGCGCCAGCAGCTTTACGGGGGAGGGAGATACGCAGTATTTT
CASSFTGEGDTQYF
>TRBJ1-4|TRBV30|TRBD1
TGTGCCTGGGGGACAGGGGGCTACCCGGAAAAACTGTTTTTT
CAWGTGGYPEKLFF
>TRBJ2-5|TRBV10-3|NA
TGTGCCATCAGTGATAACTCAGAGACCCAGTACTTC
CAISDNSETQYF
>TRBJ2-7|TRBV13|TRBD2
TGTGCCAGCAGCTCTGCAAGCGGGGGGGCCACCCACGAGCAGTACTTC
CASSSASGGATHEQYF
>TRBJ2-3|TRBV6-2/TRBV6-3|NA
TGTGCCAGCAGTTCATTGGCGGGTTACACAGATACGCAGTATTTT
CASSSLAGYTDTQYF
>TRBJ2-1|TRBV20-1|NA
TGCAGTGCTAGTAGAGTTCGTGATGAGCAGTTCTTC
CSASRVRDEQFF
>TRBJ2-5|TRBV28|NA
TGTGCCAGCAGTTGGGACCCCATGACAGGTCCGACCCAGTACTTC
CASSWDPMTGPTQYF
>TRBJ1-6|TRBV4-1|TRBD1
TGCGCCAGCAGCCAACCGACAGGGGATAATTCACCCCTCCACTTT
CASSQPTGDNSPLHF
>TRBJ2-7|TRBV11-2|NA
TGTGCCAGCAGCTTTGCGGCCAACGAGCAGTACTTC
CASSFAANEQYF
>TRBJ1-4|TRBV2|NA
TGTGCCAGCGTAAGGACTACGCTGGGCGAAAAACTGTTTTTT
CASVRTTLGEKLFF
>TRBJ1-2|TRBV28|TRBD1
TGTGCCAGCGATCCGACCAGGACAGGGGGCTATGGCTACACCTTC
CASDPTRTGGYGYTF
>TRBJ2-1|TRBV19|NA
TGTGCCAGTACTCCCACCAGCGGCTACTACAATGAGCAGTTCTTC
CASTPTSGYYNEQFF
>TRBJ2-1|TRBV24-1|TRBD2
TGTGCCACCAGTGATTCGACTAGCGGGAGGGCCAATGAGCAGTTCTTC
CATSDSTSGRANEQFF